This is a list of T cell receptor beta chains from one sample in a study of cytotoxic CD8 clonotypes in ibrutinib-treated CLL. Clones were sequenced by immunoSEQ multiplex PCR, and TCRdb holds only the in-frame ones, with some missing. Of about 120,000 clones in the sample, roughly 60% were seen once. The specimen was PBMCs, collected after 24 months of ibrutinib treatment. The receptors derive from a human donor with chronic lymphocytic leukemia. Each CDR3 is given with its conserved first and last residue. Each record gives: clone size, D gene, CDR3 length, J gene, V gene, CDR3 protein, CDR3 DNA. A D gene is named only where the DNA matches it firmly. Some rows have no size entry. The others give once, few or many, or a class for an expanded clone.

- | - | 15 | TRBJ2-4 | TRBV5-6 | CASSGRGFTGNIQYF | TGTGCCAGCAGCGGGCGGGGCTTTACAGGGAACATTCAGTACTTC
- | TRBD1 | 13 | TRBJ2-1 | TRBV5-1 | CASSPNRQGAQFF | TGCGCCAGCAGCCCCAACCGACAGGGAGCGCAGTTCTTC
- | TRBD1 | 15 | TRBJ2-7 | TRBV28 | CASMGRGQLSYEQYF | TGTGCCAGCATGGGACGGGGACAGCTATCCTACGAGCAGTACTTC
- | TRBD1 | 16 | TRBJ1-2 | TRBV5-1 | CASSLDGTGTLGGYTF | TGCGCCAGCAGCTTGGACGGGACAGGGACCCTCGGGGGCTACACCTTC
- | - | 15 | TRBJ2-1 | TRBV6-5 | CASSYVGLSYNEQFF | TGTGCCAGCAGTTACGTCGGTCTTTCCTACAATGAGCAGTTCTTC
- | TRBD1 | 14 | TRBJ2-7 | TRBV7-9 | CASSSRQGAYEQYF | TGTGCCAGCAGCTCGCGACAGGGGGCATACGAGCAGTACTTC
- | - | 15 | TRBJ2-1 | TRBV7-9 | CASGVRGALYNEQFF | TGTGCCAGCGGGGTCCGGGGAGCCCTCTACAATGAGCAGTTCTTC
- | - | 12 | TRBJ1-6 | TRBV7-2 | CASSPGDSPLHF | TGTGCCAGCAGCCCCGGGGATTCACCCCTCCACTTT
- | - | 15 | TRBJ2-7 | TRBV5-1 | CASILPRALNHEQYF | TGCGCCAGCATCCTACCGAGGGCATTGAACCACGAGCAGTACTTT
- | TRBD1 | 14 | TRBJ1-2 | TRBV29-1 | CSVEVRGQLHGYTF | TGCAGCGTTGAAGTTAGGGGACAGTTACATGGCTACACCTTC
- | - | 14 | TRBJ2-7 | TRBV5-1 | CASSFTGPLYEQYF | TGCGCCAGCAGCTTCACGGGTCCTCTTTACGAGCAGTACTTC
few | - | 13 | TRBJ1-2 | TRBV18 | CASSPPGGNGYTF | TGTGCCAGCTCACCACCGGGAGGGAATGGCTACACCTTC
- | - | 14 | TRBJ1-2 | TRBV7-9 | CASSARAVNYGYTF | TGTGCCAGCAGCGCAAGGGCTGTTAACTATGGCTACACCTTC
- | TRBD1 | 17 | TRBJ1-4 | TRBV25-1 | CASSKEAPGQGNEKLFF | TGTGCCAGCAGTAAGGAGGCACCGGGACAGGGAAATGAAAAACTGTTTTTT
- | TRBD1 | 13 | TRBJ1-3 | TRBV29-1 | CSVGTGLGNTIYF | TGCAGCGTTGGGACAGGGTTAGGAAACACCATATATTTT
- | - | 17 | TRBJ2-1 | TRBV27 | CASRYRGGPNSYNEQFF | TGTGCCAGCCGCTATCGTGGGGGACCAAACAGTTACAATGAGCAGTTCTTC
- | TRBD1 | 15 | TRBJ1-1 | TRBV5-1 | CASSLGRGREGEAFF | TGCGCCAGCAGCTTGGGTAGGGGGCGAGAGGGTGAAGCTTTCTTT
- | - | 18 | TRBJ2-3 | TRBV6-1 | CASSGTGTFGASTDTQYF | TGTGCCAGCAGTGGAACCGGGACCTTCGGCGCTAGCACAGATACGCAGTATTTT
- | - | 15 | TRBJ2-3 | TRBV19 | CASSTRASSTDTQYF | TGTGCCAGTAGTACCCGGGCTTCTAGCACAGATACGCAGTATTTT
- | - | 16 | TRBJ1-3 | TRBV9 | CASSVQGQFPGNTIYF | TGTGCCAGCAGCGTACAGGGGCAATTTCCTGGAAACACCATATATTTT
many | - | 15 | TRBJ2-2 | TRBV11-1 | CASSLAVINTGELFF | TGTGCCAGCAGCTTAGCGGTGATTAACACCGGGGAGCTGTTTTTT
- | - | 15 | TRBJ1-4 | TRBV4-1 | CASSENGTPGEKLFF | TGCGCCAGCAGCGAAAACGGGACACCTGGTGAAAAACTGTTTTTT
few | TRBD1 | 13 | TRBJ2-7 | TRBV2 | CASSTTGGNEQYF | TGTGCCAGCAGTACGACAGGGGGTAACGAGCAGTACTTC
- | TRBD1 | 14 | TRBJ2-7 | TRBV6-5 | CASRGDRGPYEQYF | TGTGCCAGCAGGGGGGACAGGGGACCCTACGAGCAGTACTTC
- | - | 12 | TRBJ1-5 | TRBV12-5 | CASRESNQPQHF | TGTGCTAGTCGCGAAAGCAATCAGCCCCAGCATTTT
- | - | 14 | TRBJ1-2 | TRBV30 | CAWAPGGNRNGYTF | TGTGCCTGGGCTCCCGGGGGAAATAGAAATGGCTACACCTTC
- | TRBD2 | 15 | TRBJ2-3 | TRBV7-9 | CASTTRGGRTDTQYF | TGTGCCAGCACCACGCGGGGGGGGCGCACAGATACGCAGTATTTT
many | - | 15 | TRBJ1-2 | TRBV5-1 | CASSLDPDFDYGYTF | TGCGCCAGCAGCTTGGACCCTGACTTCGACTATGGCTACACCTTC
- | TRBD1 | 13 | TRBJ2-7 | TRBV27 | CASSKDRGYEQYF | TGTGCCAGCAGTAAGGACAGGGGCTACGAGCAGTACTTC
- | TRBD2 | 12 | TRBJ2-3 | TRBV29-1 | CSVGDGGNTQYF | TGCAGCGTTGGGGACGGGGGGAATACGCAGTATTTT
- | - | 15 | TRBJ2-2 | TRBV6-1 | CASSERTQNTGELFF | TGTGCCAGCAGTGAACGGACACAGAACACCGGGGAGCTGTTTTTT
- | - | 15 | TRBJ2-3 | TRBV5-6 | CASTGGDTSTDTQYF | TGTGCCAGCACTGGGGGGGACACAAGCACAGATACGCAGTATTTT